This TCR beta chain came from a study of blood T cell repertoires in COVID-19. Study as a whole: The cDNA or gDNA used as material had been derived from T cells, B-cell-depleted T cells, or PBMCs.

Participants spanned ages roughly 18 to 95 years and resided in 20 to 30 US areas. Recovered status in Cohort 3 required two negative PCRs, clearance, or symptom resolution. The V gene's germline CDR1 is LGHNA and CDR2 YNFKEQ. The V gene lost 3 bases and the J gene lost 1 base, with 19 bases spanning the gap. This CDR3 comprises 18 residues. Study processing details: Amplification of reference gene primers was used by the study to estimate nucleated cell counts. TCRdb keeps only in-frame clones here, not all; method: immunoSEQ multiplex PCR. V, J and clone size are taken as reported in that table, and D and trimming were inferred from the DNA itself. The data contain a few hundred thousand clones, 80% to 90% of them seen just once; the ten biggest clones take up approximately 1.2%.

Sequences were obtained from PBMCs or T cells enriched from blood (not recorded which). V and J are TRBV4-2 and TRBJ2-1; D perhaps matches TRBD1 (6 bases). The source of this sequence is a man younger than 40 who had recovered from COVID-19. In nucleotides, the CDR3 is TGTGCCAGCAGCCACCCCGATGGGGGCAGGGCTTCCTACAATGAGCAGTTCTTC. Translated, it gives CASSHPDGGRASYNEQFF.